Each of the 9 T cell receptor beta chains below was sequenced from the same sample in a study of beta chain features in type 1 diabetes listed by TCRdb under 2018. Broad study findings and their caveats: A moderate but significant shortening of TCRB CDR3 length was observed in type 1 diabetes patients in all four CD4+ subsets.

These receptors have no identified antigens. Library construction relied on the immunoSEQ multiplex PCR assay. The High Capacity cDNA Reverse Transcription Kit was used to reverse transcribe all of the isolated RNA, meaning that expressed TCRB transcripts were what got sequenced. TCRdb holds this immuneACCESS table with in-frame rearrangements only. Some clones are missing; in checked studies, unresolved V genes explain under half, and the rest has no known cause. The sample data list more than 150,000 clones, and 7% to 9.5% of these were observed just once. The biggest ten clones account for approximately 0.7% of the sample. The sample taken for sequencing was central memory CD4+ T cells from blood. The source of these receptors is a woman in her 30s with type 1 diabetes.

This clone was detected a few times. V usage is TRBV2 and J usage is TRBJ2-1, with 9 nucleotides matching TRBD1. Germline loops: CDR1 SNHLY, CDR2 FYNNEI. The CDR3 spans 14 residues. V trimming: 6 bases; J trimming: 7 bases; junction bases outside the gene matches: 7. As DNA, the CDR3 is TGTGCCAGCAGGGGGGACAGGGCTGGGAATGAGCAGTTCTTC. It specifies CASRGDRAGNEQFF.

The rearrangement uses TRBV29-1 and TRBJ2-7; tentative D call: TRBD1 (6 bases). The germline V and J ends were trimmed by 6 bases and 2 bases, with 17 bases remaining between them. The CDR3 has 14 residues. Germline V gene lookup returns CDR1 SQVTM and CDR2 ANQGSEA. The CDR3 sequence: CSVQGQGQTYEQYF. The CDR3 DNA is TGCAGCGTCCAGGGGCAGGGCCAGACCTACGAGCAGTACTTC.

In DNA, the CDR3 is TGTGCCAGCAGCCCCCAAGCGGGGGAAGTCAATGAGCAGTTCTTC. Its translation is CASSPQAGEVNEQFF. The chain employs TRBV11-2 and TRBJ2-1; 8 nucleotides agree with TRBD2. Per germline, CDR1 SGHAT and CDR2 FQNNGV. The CDR3 is 15 amino acids. After removal of 5 bases from V and 6 bases from J, the junction contained 9 bases not matched to a gene. Looking up the rest from reference TRBV11-2 and TRBJ2-1 gives the full variable domain: EAGVAQSPRYKIIEKRQSVAFWCNPISGHATLYWYQQILGQGPKLLIQFQNNGVVDDSQLPKDRFSAERLKGVDSTLKIQPAKLEDSAVYLCASSPQAGEVNEQFFGPGTRLTVL.

This chain uses TRBV7-9 with TRBJ2-1; 12 bases match TRBD2. The CDR3 covers 16 residues. Trimming at V came to 2 bases and at J to 6 bases, leaving 5 bases not matched to a gene. Germline V gene lookup returns CDR1 SEHNR and CDR2 FQNEAQ (reference sequence). The CDR3 coding sequence is TGTGCCAGCAGCTTACGCCAACTAGCGGGAGGCAATGAGCAGTTCTTC. Its translation: CASSLRQLAGGNEQFF.

The CDR3 spells CASSATGKGAFF. CDR3 in DNA: TGTGCCAGCAGCGCGACAGGGAAGGGTGCTTTCTTT. The chain links TRBV5-6 to TRBJ1-1; 7 positions match TRBD1. With V trimmed by 4 bases and J by 11 bases, 8 bases remained unmatched. Germline V gene lookup returns CDR1 SGHDT and CDR2 YYEEEE. The CDR3 has 12 residues.

This clone was counted between two and nine times. At one boundary the junction diverges from the germline segment, which might be a read error. The chain combines TRBV7-7 with TRBJ2-1, with 12 bases matching TRBD2. The CDR3 sequence is 15 residues long. CDR1 and CDR2 (germline): SSHAT, FNYEAQ (reference sequence). The CDR3 nucleotides read TGTGCTAGCAGCCCCGGAGGACTAGCGGGAAACGAGCAGTTCTTC. This gives the protein CASSPGGLAGNEQFF.

This clone came up a few times. The gene calls are TRBV7-2 and TRBJ2-6; TRBD1 might be the D (6 bases). Trimming pared 3 bases from V and 4 bases from J, leaving 16 bases between. The germline V gene has CDR1 SGHTA and CDR2 FQGNSA. This CDR3 is built from 17 residues. CDR3 DNA: TGTGCCAGCAGCTTCCGACAGGCGCTGGACGGGGCCAACGTCCTGACTTTC. Its protein is CASSFRQALDGANVLTF.

A few counts support this clone. The gene calls are TRBV5-1 and TRBJ1-1, with 9 bases fitting TRBD1. Germline V gives CDR1 SGHRS, CDR2 YFSETQ. This CDR3 contains 15 residues. The V and J ends lost 4 bases and 5 bases, in that order; junction bases with no gene match: 9. The CDR3 nucleotides read TGCGCCAGCAGCCCAGACAGGGGGAGGAGGACTGAAGCTTTCTTT. It codes for CASSPDRGRRTEAFF.

Only a few counts were recorded for this clone. The chain joins TRBV7-9 to TRBJ1-1; no firm D call. The V end lost 5 bases, the J end lost 7 bases, and 14 bases lay between the germline ends. The CDR3 has 13 amino acids. The V gene's germline CDR1 is SEHNR and CDR2 FQNEAQ (reference sequence). The CDR3 region has the DNA TGTGCCAGCAGCGAGTCCCCATCCCATGAAGCTTTCTTT. Its translation is CASSESPSHEAFF.